This T cell receptor beta chain derives from a study of Graves' ophthalmopathy and Graves' hyperthyroidism. Study summary: The authors collected peripheral blood at initial diagnosis, before any treatment.

Using RNA transcripts, the TCR beta CDR3 regions were amplified. After a first-round RT-PCR with HTBI primers, a second-round multiplex PCR was run. TCRdb re-called the multiplex PCR reads through MiXCR, storing one row per CDR3 protein. The sample lists roughly 500,000 distinct CDR3 sequences, approximately 15% seen once, with 8% to 10% in the top ten. CDR3 size: 15 residues. Per germline, CDR1 SGHTA and CDR2 FQGNSA. V was trimmed by 1 base and J by 0 bases, leaving 9 bases between them. This clonotype came up many times. Other autoimmune diseases, uncontrolled infections, pregnancy or lactation led to the exclusion of patients.

The sequenced sample was blood. The source of this sequence is a woman in her twenties or thirties with Graves' ophthalmopathy. The chain uses TRBV7-2 and TRBJ1-1; no clear D gene. This CDR3 is CASSLGLFMNTEAFF. The CDR3 DNA sequence: TGTGCCAGCAGCTTAGGCCTTTTCATGAACACTGAAGCTTTCTTT.